A single sample gave rise to the 20 T cell receptor beta chains below, sequenced in a study of blood T cell repertoires in COVID-19. Data came from immunoSEQ multiplex PCR; TCRdb stores just in-frame clones and leaves some out. The sample consists of 91,000 or so clones, just over 85% of them appearing once. Material for sequencing was peripheral blood. These TCRs come from a woman aged 60-75 years in a cohort sampled during active or convalescent COVID-19.

This clone has only one observation. CDR3 sequence: CASGLGETDTQYF. The CDR3 DNA is TGTGCCAGCGGACTAGGAGAGACAGATACGCAGTATTTT. The chain combines TRBV27 with TRBJ2-3, with 7 bases lining up with TRBD2. This CDR3 is built from 13 residues. Germline CDR1 and CDR2: MNHEY and SMNVEV (reference sequence). The V segment lost 8 bases and the J segment 3 bases; nucleotides outside the gene matches: 5.

The chain couples TRBV4-1 to TRBJ2-3; perhaps TRBD1 as D (6 bases). Germline CDR1 is MGHRA and CDR2 is YSYEKL. With 0 bases removed from V and 8 bases from J, the gap between germline ends came to 6 bases. The CDR3 runs 12 residues. The chain's CDR3 is CASSQEGATQYF. CDR3 in DNA: TGCGCCAGCAGCCAAGAGGGGGCTACGCAGTATTTT.

The chain employs TRBV5-1 and TRBJ1-1; D call uncertain. The CDR3 totals 12 residues. CDR1 is SGHRS, CDR2 YFSETQ, per germline. The V end lost 4 bases, the J end lost 11 bases, and 15 bases lay between the germline ends. CDR3 DNA sequence: TGCGCCAGCAGCCTTACTGGGGAGGTCGCTTTCTTT. Protein product: CASSLTGEVAFF.

This chain links TRBV6-6 with TRBJ2-6, with D possibly being TRBD2 (5 bases). The CDR3 has 16 amino acids. V was clipped by 3 bases and J by 0 bases, with 9 bases between them. Germline lookup yields CDR1 MNHNY and CDR2 SVGAGI (reference sequence). Here the CDR3 DNA reads TGTGCCAGCAGTTATCCCCGGGGCTCTGGGGCCAACGTCCTGACTTTC. Translating gives CASSYPRGSGANVLTF.

The chain uses TRBV9 and TRBJ1-2, with 11 bases lining up with TRBD1. Losses at the gene ends were 5 bases for V and 3 bases for J; bases not matched to a gene: 6. The CDR3 consists of 15 residues. Germline CDR1 is SGDLS and CDR2 is YYNGEE. The CDR3 coding sequence is TGTGCCAGCAGAACCGGGACAGGGGGTGACTATGGCTACACCTTC. Amino acids: CASRTGTGGDYGYTF.

The chain carries TRBV28 and TRBJ1-4; D is ambiguous. This CDR3 is built from 13 residues. Trimming took 7 bases from V and 5 from J, leaving 11 bases between them. CDR1 and CDR2 from the germline V gene are MDHEN and SYDVKM. CDR3 region: CASNWLVNEKLFF. The DNA of the CDR3 is TGTGCCAGCAATTGGCTGGTAAATGAAAAACTGTTTTTT.

As to this clone: A junction boundary mismatches the germline segment, possibly from a read error. This rearrangement joins TRBV7-7 to TRBJ2-5, with TRBD2 matching 11 bases. The CDR3 is 16 amino acids. Germline assignment: CDR1 SSHAT and CDR2 FNYEAQ (reference sequence). CDR3 nucleotides: TGTGCTAGCAGCTCCTCTAGCGGGGGGCGACAAGAGACCCAGTACTTC. This codes for CASSSSSGGRQETQYF.

This clone was observed a few times. The gene calls are TRBV5-1 and TRBJ2-5, with 7 positions matching TRBD1. The junction had 1 base not matched to a gene; V was cut back by 1 base and J by 1 base. The germline V gene has CDR1 SGHRS and CDR2 YFSETQ. This CDR3 is built from 14 residues. The CDR3 region is CASSLTGAQETQYF. DNA of the CDR3: TGCGCCAGCAGCTTGACAGGGGCCCAAGAGACCCAGTACTTC.

There are a few counts of this clone. This sequence joins TRBV27 and TRBJ2-7, with unresolved D. Germline V gene data show CDR1 as MNHEY and CDR2 as SMNVEV (reference sequence). V was trimmed by 3 bases and J by 5 bases, leaving 14 bases between them. This CDR3 spans 14 amino acids. The CDR3 reads CASSFRQDPDEQYF. The CDR3, as DNA: TGTGCCAGCAGTTTCCGACAAGACCCCGACGAGCAGTACTTC.

This chain's CDR3 is CAISDRGGENTEAFF. CDR3 coding DNA: TGTGCCATCAGTGATCGGGGGGGTGAGAACACTGAAGCTTTCTTT. The gene calls are TRBV10-3 and TRBJ1-1; weak D call: TRBD1 (5 bases). V gave up 3 bases and J gave up 1 base, with 12 bases separating them. CDR3 length: 15 residues. Germline loops: CDR1 ENHRY, CDR2 SYGVKD.

CDR3 sequence reads: CASSWGDRAAYEQYF. CDR3 coding DNA: TGCGCCAGCAGCTGGGGGGACAGGGCCGCCTACGAGCAGTACTTC. The chain employs TRBV5-1 and TRBJ2-7; 9 bases are shared with TRBD1. J gave up 2 bases and V 3 bases, and 6 bases lay outside the gene matches. The CDR3 extends over 15 amino acids. The germline CDR1 and CDR2 sequences are SGHRS and YFSETQ.

The V and J genes are TRBV24-1 and TRBJ2-7; D not certain. The CDR3 consists of 11 residues. Trimming shortened V by 2 bases and J by 4 bases, and 2 bases separated the two germline ends. CDR1 KGHDR and CDR2 SFDVKD come from the germline V gene. The CDR3 bases are TGTGCCACCAGTGATTCTTACGAGCAGTACTTC. Protein: CATSDSYEQYF.

The chain is built from TRBV4-1 and TRBJ2-3, with TRBD2 matching over 16 bases. This CDR3 is 17 amino acids long. V lost 3 bases to trimming and J lost 2 bases; unmatched junction nucleotides: 2. Germline CDR1 and CDR2: MGHRA and YSYEKL. DNA of the CDR3: TGCGCCAGCAGCCAGGGACTAGCGGGAGGGATCACAGATACGCAGTATTTT. Encoded protein: CASSQGLAGGITDTQYF.

This chain joins TRBV10-3 and TRBJ1-6; D remains ambiguous. The V end was cut by 3 bases, the J end by 0 bases, with 6 bases between. The CDR3 spans 15 residues. Per germline, CDR1 ENHRY and CDR2 SYGVKD. The CDR3 bases are TGTGCCATCAGTGATGTGAGCTCCTATAATTCACCCCTCCACTTT. As protein: CAISDVSSYNSPLHF.

The chain links TRBV2 to TRBJ1-1, with a tentative D call TRBD1 (6 bases). Germline V gives CDR1 SNHLY, CDR2 FYNNEI. The CDR3 extends over 13 amino acids. Trimming stripped 7 bases from V and 3 bases from J, with 12 bases between. This CDR3 is CASTGDRYTEAFF. DNA for the CDR3: TGTGCCAGCACTGGAGACAGGTACACTGAAGCTTTCTTT.

The gene calls are TRBV7-9 and TRBJ2-3; 8 bases match TRBD2. Germline loops: CDR1 SEHNR, CDR2 FQNEAQ (reference sequence). Unmatched junction bases numbered 15, after V lost 7 bases and J lost 6 bases. The CDR3 runs to 16 residues. The CDR3 DNA reads as TGTGCCAGCACCCCCCTGGAAAGCGGGAGTGCGGATACGCAGTATTTT. Translation gives CASTPLESGSADTQYF.

This chain links TRBV30 with TRBJ2-5, with D possibly matching TRBD2 (5 bases). CDR1 GTSNPN and CDR2 SVGIG come from the germline V gene (reference sequence). V was shortened by 1 base and J by 4 bases, with 13 bases between the two germline ends. The CDR3 spans 14 residues. The CDR3 DNA reads TGTGCCTGGAGTGCCTTAGGTCGGGGAGAGACCCAGTACTTC. It is translated as CAWSALGRGETQYF.

The chain is built from TRBV7-8 and TRBJ1-5, with no clear D. The CDR3 is 15 residues long. V lost 4 bases to trimming and J lost 3 bases, with 13 bases between them. The germline CDR1 and CDR2 sequences are SGHVS and FQNEAQ. The CDR3: CASSSSRVDNQPQHF. The CDR3, as DNA: TGTGCCAGCAGCTCATCGAGGGTCGACAATCAGCCCCAGCATTTT.

V and J are TRBV19 and TRBJ2-7, with 9 bases that match TRBD1. The CDR3 loop spans 16 amino acids. The V and J ends lost 5 bases and 1 base, in that order; junction bases with no gene match: 9. Germline CDR1 LNHDA, CDR2 SQIVND (reference sequence). The CDR3, as DNA: TGTGCCAGTAGTGTAAGCACCGGGACAGGGTCCTACGAGCAGTACTTC. Its translation is CASSVSTGTGSYEQYF.

V and J are TRBV3-1 (or the pseudogene TRBV3-2) and TRBJ2-1, with 10 bases fitting TRBD2. The CDR3 runs 19 residues. The ends lost 4 bases at V and 2 bases at J; junction bases unmatched: 14. Germline values: CDR1 LGHDT, CDR2 YNNKEL (reference sequence). The CDR3 bases are TGTGCCAGCAGCCCCCGACACCCAGCGGGGGGGTCGACCTACAATGAGCAGTTCTTC. It codes for CASSPRHPAGGSTYNEQFF.